This T cell receptor (beta chain) was sequenced for a study of T cell responses to AZD1222 COVID-19 vaccine. Study summary: Investigators merged groups given second doses at roughly 4 or roughly 12 weeks.

The CDR3 extends over 15 amino acids. Looked up from germline, CDR1 is SGHRS and CDR2 is YFSETQ. Trimming took off 4 bases at V and 1 base at J, with 11 bases between the two ends. Assay used: immunoSEQ multiplex PCR; TCRdb lists only in-frame clones, some missing. The profile shows approximately 170,000 clones, approximately 90% of them singletons. A note on this clone: Its target is not known.

Regarding the study as a whole: Unmutated variant regions reportedly attract nearly half of all spike-specific TCRs.

The input for sequencing was peripheral blood, taken on day 0 of AZD1222 vaccination. This clonotype was sampled from an adult in good health. The rearrangement links TRBV5-1 to TRBJ2-2; unclear D gene. CDR3 protein: CASSRTEKNTGELFF. In nucleotides, the CDR3 is TGCGCCAGCAGCAGGACGGAAAAGAACACCGGGGAGCTGTTTTTT.